In its sample, the clone carrying this TCR beta chain was seen a few times. CDR1 SNHLY and CDR2 FYNNEI come from the germline V gene. The ends were cut back, 6 bases at V and 3 bases at J, with 11 bases in the middle. This CDR3 has 13 residues. This record belongs to a study of CD8+CD57+ T cells in acquired aplastic anemia. By flow cytometry, patients selected for sequencing had shown an expansion of CD8+CD57+ cells. Profiling that covered TCR beta VDJ and CDR3 relied on genomic DNA as its template. Via MiXCR, TCRdb re-called the reads, giving one row per CDR3 protein. The table records 150,000 to 200,000 distinct CDR3 sequences, around 48% of them present only once.

This chain connects TRBV2 to TRBJ1-1; D uncertain. The receptor's source is a human donor with aplastic anemia. Sequencing was carried out using sorted CD4+, CD8+, or CD8+CD57+ T cells (not recorded which) from PBMCs. CDR3 DNA: TGTGCCAGCAGGGGATTACAAGACACTGAAGCTTTCTTT. This gives the protein CASRGLQDTEAFF. The full variable domain, rest sourced from reference TRBV2 and TRBJ1-1, is EPEVTQTPSHQVTQMGQEVILRCVPISNHLYFYWYRQILGQKVEFLVSFYNNEISEKSEIFDDQFSVERPDGSNFTLKIRSTKLEDSAMYFCASRGLQDTEAFFGQGTRLTVV.